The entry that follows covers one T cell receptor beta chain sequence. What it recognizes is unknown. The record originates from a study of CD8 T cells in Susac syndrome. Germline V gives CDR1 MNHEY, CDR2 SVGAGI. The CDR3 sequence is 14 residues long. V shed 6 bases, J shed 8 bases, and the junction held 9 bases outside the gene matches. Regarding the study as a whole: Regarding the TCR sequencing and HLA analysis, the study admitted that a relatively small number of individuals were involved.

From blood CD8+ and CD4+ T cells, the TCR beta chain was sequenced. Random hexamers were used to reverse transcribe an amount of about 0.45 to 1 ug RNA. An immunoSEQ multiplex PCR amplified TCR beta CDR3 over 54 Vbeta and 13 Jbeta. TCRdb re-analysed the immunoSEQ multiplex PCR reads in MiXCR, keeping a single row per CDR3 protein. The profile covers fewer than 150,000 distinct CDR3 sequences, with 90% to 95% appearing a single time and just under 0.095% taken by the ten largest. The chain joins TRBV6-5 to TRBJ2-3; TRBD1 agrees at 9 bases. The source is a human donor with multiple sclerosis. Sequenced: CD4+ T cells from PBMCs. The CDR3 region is CASRGQGRFGTQYF. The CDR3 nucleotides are TGTGCCAGCAGAGGACAGGGGCGGTTTGGTACGCAGTATTTT.